These 15 T cell receptor beta chains were sequenced from one sample in a study of CD8 T cells in Susac syndrome. Reverse transcription of roughly 0.5 to 1 ug RNA used random hexamers. TCRdb re-analysed the immunoSEQ multiplex PCR reads in MiXCR, keeping a single row per CDR3 protein. The sample has 200,000 to 300,000 distinct CDR3 sequences; about 96% are singletons. The sample comprised CD4+ T cells from PBMCs. These receptors were taken from a human donor with Susac syndrome.

The chain uses TRBV15 and TRBJ2-2; D not resolved. The CDR3 spans 13 residues. Germline CDR1 LNHNV, CDR2 YYDKDF (reference sequence). V lost 5 bases and J lost 3, with 7 bases in between. The CDR3, as DNA: TGTGCCACCAGCCCGTCCCACACCGGGGAGCTGTTTTTT. This sequence encodes CATSPSHTGELFF.

The chain combines TRBV3-1 with TRBJ1-3; possible D gene TRBD1, 5 bases. The CDR3 totals 13 residues. From germline, CDR1 is LGHDT and CDR2 YNNKEL (reference sequence). V dropped 0 bases and J dropped 11 bases, with 11 bases sitting between them. The CDR3 loop is CASSQEEGIAIYF. The CDR3 DNA is TGTGCCAGCAGCCAAGAGGAGGGGATCGCCATATATTTT.

This sequence joins TRBV3-1 and TRBJ1-2, with D possibly matching TRBD1 (5 bases). Looked up from germline, CDR1 is LGHDT and CDR2 is YNNKEL (reference sequence). The V gene lost 6 bases and the J gene lost 4 bases, with 21 bases spanning the gap. The CDR3 has 16 amino acids. The CDR3 nucleotides are TGTGCCAGCAGAGCCCCCTTGGCGGCGGGGCTCTATGGCTACACCTTC. This gives the protein CASRAPLAAGLYGYTF. Full variable domain (outside the CDR3, taken from reference TRBV3-1 and TRBJ1-2): DTAVSQTPKYLVTQMGNDKSIKCEQNLGHDTMYWYKQDSKKFLKIMFSYNNKELIINETVPNRFSPKSPDKAHLNLHINSLELGDSAVYFCASRAPLAAGLYGYTFGSGTRLTVV.

This rearrangement joins TRBV25-1 to TRBJ2-4; D may be TRBD1 (5 bases). Germline V CDR1 and CDR2: MGHDK, SYGVNS. The CDR3 is made up of 13 amino acids. Between the trimmed V and J ends, which lost 9 bases and 9 bases, there was a span of 18 bases. CDR3 in amino acids: CASSRQGEVIQYF. The CDR3 DNA sequence: TGTGCCAGTAGCCGGCAGGGTGAGGTCATTCAGTACTTC.

In this sample, this clonotype turned up once. The chain has TRBV9 and TRBJ1-3; D call uncertain. The length of the CDR3 is 15 residues. The germline gives CDR1 SGDLS, CDR2 YYNGEE. Between the trimmed V and J ends, which lost 4 bases and 0 bases, there was a span of 11 bases. The CDR3 sequence: CASSPRPSSGNTIYF. For the CDR3, the DNA is TGTGCCAGCAGCCCCCGCCCAAGCTCTGGAAACACCATATATTTT. The full variable domain, with the rest looked up from reference TRBV9 and TRBJ1-3, is DSGVTQTPKHLITATGQRVTLRCSPRSGDLSVYWYQQSLDQGLQFLIQYYNGEERAKGNILERFSAQQFPDLHSELNLSSLELGDSALYFCASSPRPSSGNTIYFGEGSWLTVV.

The chain is built from TRBV5-1 and TRBJ2-1, with D perhaps TRBD2 (6 bases). V lost 2 bases, J lost 5 bases, and 17 bases lay in between. This CDR3 comprises 16 residues. The germline CDR1 and CDR2 sequences are SGHRS and YFSETQ. In DNA, the CDR3 is TGCGCCAGCAGCTTCGTTCGGGACTCGATCCACAATGAGCAGTTCTTC. Protein product: CASSFVRDSIHNEQFF.

The chain has TRBV6-5 and TRBJ2-1; D not resolved. In germline, CDR1 is MNHEY, CDR2 SVGAGI. The CDR3 is made up of 13 amino acids. The V end lost 6 bases, the J end lost 3 bases, and 9 bases lay between the germline ends. The CDR3 coding sequence is TGTGCCAGCAGCCCCGACTTCTACAATGAGCAGTTCTTC. Translating gives CASSPDFYNEQFF.

V usage is TRBV3-1 and J usage is TRBJ2-1; the D is unclear. Germline CDR1 LGHDT, CDR2 YNNKEL (reference sequence). V lost 3 bases, J lost 5 bases, and 8 bases lay in between. This CDR3 spans 13 amino acids. CDR3 in DNA: TGTGCCAGCAGCCAGGCCGTAGACAATGAGCAGTTCTTC. Amino acid sequence: CASSQAVDNEQFF.

This chain connects TRBV19 to TRBJ2-6; D may correspond to TRBD1 or TRBD2 (5 bases each). Germline CDR1 reads LNHDA; CDR2 reads SQIVND (reference sequence). The CDR3 consists of 15 residues. Trimming took 8 bases from V and 0 from J, leaving 11 bases between them. The CDR3 nucleotides read TGTGCCAGTGGGGACGGAAGCTCTGGGGCCAACGTCCTGACTTTC. Translation: CASGDGSSGANVLTF. The whole variable domain, remainder taken from reference TRBV19 and TRBJ2-6, is DGGITQSPKYLFRKEGQNVTLSCEQNLNHDAMYWYRQDPGQGLRLIYYSQIVNDFQKGDIAEGYSVSREKKESFPLTVTSAQKNPTAFYLCASGDGSSGANVLTFGAGSRLTVL.

The gene calls are TRBV28 and TRBJ2-3; D remains ambiguous. Germline CDR1 is MDHEN and CDR2 is SYDVKM. Trimming left V 5 bases short and J 3 bases short, with 12 bases between. CDR3 length equals 14 residues. The CDR3 bases are TGTGCCAGCAGTGGGTGGGGTAGGACAGATACGCAGTATTTT. Residues: CASSGWGRTDTQYF.

The genes are TRBV11-2 and TRBJ1-1; no clear D gene. Trimming took off 2 bases at V and 1 base at J, with 8 bases between the two ends. Germline V gene data show CDR1 as SGHAT and CDR2 as FQNNGV. This CDR3 has 14 residues. The CDR3 region is CASSLTLRNTEAFF. The CDR3, as DNA: TGTGCCAGCAGCTTAACACTCCGGAACACTGAAGCTTTCTTT.

V gene TRBV12-3 or TRBV12-4 combines with J gene TRBJ1-2; no clear D. This CDR3 comprises 11 residues. V lost 5 bases to trimming and J lost 7 bases, with 8 bases between them. This CDR3 reads CASSERFGYTF. DNA for the CDR3: TGTGCCAGCAGTGAGAGATTTGGCTACACCTTC.

The chain recombines TRBV2 with TRBJ2-1, with 11 bases that match TRBD2. Unmatched junction bases numbered 14, after V lost 11 bases and J lost 8 bases. The CDR3 has 15 residues. The germline gives CDR1 SNHLY, CDR2 FYNNEI. As DNA, the CDR3 is TGTGCCTCCCGACCGCTAGCGGGAGGTTACCATGAGCAGTTCTTC. It codes for CASRPLAGGYHEQFF.

This chain links TRBV7-9 with TRBJ2-7, with D uncertain. This CDR3 has 13 residues. The V end was cut by 5 bases, the J end by 2 bases, with 10 bases between. Germline lookup yields CDR1 SEHNR and CDR2 FQNEAQ (reference sequence). The CDR3 bases are TGTGCCAGCAGCCGACACCCCACCTACGAGCAGTACTTC. Amino acid sequence: CASSRHPTYEQYF.

The chain recombines TRBV6-5 with TRBJ2-5; D remains ambiguous. Germline V gene sequence: CDR1 MNHEY, CDR2 SVGAGI. This CDR3 spans 14 amino acids. V shed 2 bases and J shed 4 bases, with 11 bases lying between them. CDR3 sequence reads: CASSYEDRRETQYF. For the CDR3, the DNA is TGTGCCAGCAGTTACGAAGACCGTAGAGAGACCCAGTACTTC.